This is a list of T cell receptor beta chains from one sample in a study of beta chain features in type 1 diabetes. The method was immunoSEQ multiplex PCR; TCRdb's version includes in-frame clones alone and lacks a portion of them. The sample shows more than 250,000 clones, roughly 20% of them seen only once. The sample was naive CD4+ T cells from blood. All receptors come from a middle-aged woman with type 1 diabetes. The CDR3 runs from the conserved cysteine through the conserved F or W. The D gene is left open where the match is weak. Size tells how often a clone was seen (once, few, many) or the class of an expanded clone, and some rows leave it out.

abundance: -
v_gene: TRBV5-1
d_gene: -
j_gene: TRBJ1-1
CDR3aa: CASSLVGEGNTEAFF
CDR3nt: TGCGCCAGCAGCTTGGTGGGAGAGGGGAACACTGAAGCTTTCTTT

abundance: few
v_gene: TRBV7-2
d_gene: TRBD2
j_gene: TRBJ2-5
CDR3aa: CASSSSLAGGQETQYF
CDR3nt: TGTGCCAGCAGCTCCTCTCTAGCGGGGGGCCAAGAGACCCAGTACTTC

abundance: -
v_gene: TRBV7-2
d_gene: TRBD1
j_gene: TRBJ2-1
CDR3aa: CASSKGAGEQFF
CDR3nt: TGTGCCAGCAGCAAGGGGGCCGGGGAGCAGTTCTTC

abundance: -
v_gene: TRBV9
d_gene: TRBD1
j_gene: TRBJ2-1
CDR3aa: CASSPRGDSSYNEQFF
CDR3nt: TGTGCCAGCAGCCCCCGTGGGGACAGCTCCTACAATGAGCAGTTCTTC

abundance: few
v_gene: TRBV7-9
d_gene: -
j_gene: TRBJ1-1
CDR3aa: CASSLLVGGEAFF
CDR3nt: TGTGCCAGCAGCTTATTGGTGGGAGGGGAAGCTTTCTTT

abundance: few
v_gene: TRBV2
d_gene: -
j_gene: TRBJ1-5
CDR3aa: CASRADSPNQPQHF
CDR3nt: TGTGCCAGCAGGGCGGACAGTCCAAATCAGCCCCAGCATTTT

abundance: -
v_gene: TRBV9
d_gene: -
j_gene: TRBJ2-5
CDR3aa: CASSVGLWEQETQYF
CDR3nt: TGTGCCAGCAGCGTAGGATTGTGGGAGCAAGAGACCCAGTACTTC

abundance: -
v_gene: TRBV9
d_gene: TRBD1
j_gene: TRBJ1-1
CDR3aa: CASSPGGFAEAFF
CDR3nt: TGTGCCAGCAGCCCAGGGGGGTTCGCTGAAGCTTTCTTT

abundance: -
v_gene: TRBV19
d_gene: TRBD1
j_gene: TRBJ1-1
CDR3aa: CASSTGQGLTEAFF
CDR3nt: TGTGCCAGTAGTACGGGACAGGGTTTAACTGAAGCTTTCTTT

abundance: -
v_gene: TRBV27
d_gene: TRBD1
j_gene: TRBJ1-2
CDR3aa: CASSYRDRYGYTF
CDR3nt: TGTGCCAGCAGTTACCGGGACAGATATGGCTACACCTTC

abundance: few
v_gene: TRBV4-3
d_gene: -
j_gene: TRBJ2-3
CDR3aa: CASSQASGTLGDTQYF
CDR3nt: TGCGCCAGCAGCCAAGCCTCCGGGACATTGGGAGATACGCAGTATTTT

abundance: -
v_gene: TRBV7-9
d_gene: -
j_gene: TRBJ2-2
CDR3aa: CASSDQGTGELFF
CDR3nt: TGTGCCAGCAGCGATCAGGGCACCGGGGAGCTGTTTTTT

abundance: few
v_gene: TRBV19
d_gene: TRBD1
j_gene: TRBJ2-7
CDR3aa: CASSKGTAYEQYF
CDR3nt: TGTGCCAGTAGTAAGGGGACAGCCTACGAGCAGTACTTC

abundance: -
v_gene: TRBV9
d_gene: -
j_gene: TRBJ1-1
CDR3aa: CASSVAADFNTEAFF
CDR3nt: TGTGCCAGCAGCGTAGCAGCGGATTTCAACACTGAAGCTTTCTTT

abundance: -
v_gene: TRBV2
d_gene: TRBD2
j_gene: TRBJ2-5
CDR3aa: CASSELAGGKETQYF
CDR3nt: TGTGCCAGCAGTGAGCTAGCGGGAGGAAAAGAGACCCAGTACTTC

abundance: -
v_gene: TRBV7-9
d_gene: -
j_gene: TRBJ2-7
CDR3aa: CASIPIGSYEQYF
CDR3nt: TGTGCCAGCATCCCAATCGGCTCCTACGAGCAGTACTTC

abundance: few
v_gene: TRBV9
d_gene: TRBD1
j_gene: TRBJ2-7
CDR3aa: CASSVGPRDSSYEQYF
CDR3nt: TGTGCCAGCAGCGTAGGCCCCCGGGACAGTTCCTACGAGCAGTACTTC

abundance: -
v_gene: TRBV9
d_gene: -
j_gene: TRBJ1-6
CDR3aa: CASSVVEVGSPLHF
CDR3nt: TGTGCCAGCAGCGTAGTTGAGGTTGGCTCACCCCTCCACTTT

abundance: -
v_gene: TRBV30
d_gene: TRBD1
j_gene: TRBJ1-2
CDR3aa: CAWGDRYGYTF
CDR3nt: TGTGCCTGGGGGGACAGATACGGCTACACCTTC

abundance: -
v_gene: TRBV7-2
d_gene: -
j_gene: TRBJ1-1
CDR3aa: CASRKQTLEAFF
CDR3nt: TGTGCCAGCCGAAAACAGACCCTTGAAGCTTTCTTT

abundance: few
v_gene: TRBV18
d_gene: TRBD1
j_gene: TRBJ1-1
CDR3aa: CASSPTGTGPLRTFF
CDR3nt: TGTGCCAGCTCACCTACCGGGACAGGGCCCCTCCGTACTTTCTTT

abundance: few
v_gene: TRBV18
d_gene: -
j_gene: TRBJ2-1
CDR3aa: CASSPEGVEQFF
CDR3nt: TGTGCCAGCTCACCTGAAGGGGTAGAGCAGTTCTTC

abundance: -
v_gene: TRBV28
d_gene: -
j_gene: TRBJ2-4
CDR3aa: CASSLAAESGNNIQYF
CDR3nt: TGTGCCAGCAGTTTAGCGGCGGAGTCAGGGAACAACATTCAGTACTTC